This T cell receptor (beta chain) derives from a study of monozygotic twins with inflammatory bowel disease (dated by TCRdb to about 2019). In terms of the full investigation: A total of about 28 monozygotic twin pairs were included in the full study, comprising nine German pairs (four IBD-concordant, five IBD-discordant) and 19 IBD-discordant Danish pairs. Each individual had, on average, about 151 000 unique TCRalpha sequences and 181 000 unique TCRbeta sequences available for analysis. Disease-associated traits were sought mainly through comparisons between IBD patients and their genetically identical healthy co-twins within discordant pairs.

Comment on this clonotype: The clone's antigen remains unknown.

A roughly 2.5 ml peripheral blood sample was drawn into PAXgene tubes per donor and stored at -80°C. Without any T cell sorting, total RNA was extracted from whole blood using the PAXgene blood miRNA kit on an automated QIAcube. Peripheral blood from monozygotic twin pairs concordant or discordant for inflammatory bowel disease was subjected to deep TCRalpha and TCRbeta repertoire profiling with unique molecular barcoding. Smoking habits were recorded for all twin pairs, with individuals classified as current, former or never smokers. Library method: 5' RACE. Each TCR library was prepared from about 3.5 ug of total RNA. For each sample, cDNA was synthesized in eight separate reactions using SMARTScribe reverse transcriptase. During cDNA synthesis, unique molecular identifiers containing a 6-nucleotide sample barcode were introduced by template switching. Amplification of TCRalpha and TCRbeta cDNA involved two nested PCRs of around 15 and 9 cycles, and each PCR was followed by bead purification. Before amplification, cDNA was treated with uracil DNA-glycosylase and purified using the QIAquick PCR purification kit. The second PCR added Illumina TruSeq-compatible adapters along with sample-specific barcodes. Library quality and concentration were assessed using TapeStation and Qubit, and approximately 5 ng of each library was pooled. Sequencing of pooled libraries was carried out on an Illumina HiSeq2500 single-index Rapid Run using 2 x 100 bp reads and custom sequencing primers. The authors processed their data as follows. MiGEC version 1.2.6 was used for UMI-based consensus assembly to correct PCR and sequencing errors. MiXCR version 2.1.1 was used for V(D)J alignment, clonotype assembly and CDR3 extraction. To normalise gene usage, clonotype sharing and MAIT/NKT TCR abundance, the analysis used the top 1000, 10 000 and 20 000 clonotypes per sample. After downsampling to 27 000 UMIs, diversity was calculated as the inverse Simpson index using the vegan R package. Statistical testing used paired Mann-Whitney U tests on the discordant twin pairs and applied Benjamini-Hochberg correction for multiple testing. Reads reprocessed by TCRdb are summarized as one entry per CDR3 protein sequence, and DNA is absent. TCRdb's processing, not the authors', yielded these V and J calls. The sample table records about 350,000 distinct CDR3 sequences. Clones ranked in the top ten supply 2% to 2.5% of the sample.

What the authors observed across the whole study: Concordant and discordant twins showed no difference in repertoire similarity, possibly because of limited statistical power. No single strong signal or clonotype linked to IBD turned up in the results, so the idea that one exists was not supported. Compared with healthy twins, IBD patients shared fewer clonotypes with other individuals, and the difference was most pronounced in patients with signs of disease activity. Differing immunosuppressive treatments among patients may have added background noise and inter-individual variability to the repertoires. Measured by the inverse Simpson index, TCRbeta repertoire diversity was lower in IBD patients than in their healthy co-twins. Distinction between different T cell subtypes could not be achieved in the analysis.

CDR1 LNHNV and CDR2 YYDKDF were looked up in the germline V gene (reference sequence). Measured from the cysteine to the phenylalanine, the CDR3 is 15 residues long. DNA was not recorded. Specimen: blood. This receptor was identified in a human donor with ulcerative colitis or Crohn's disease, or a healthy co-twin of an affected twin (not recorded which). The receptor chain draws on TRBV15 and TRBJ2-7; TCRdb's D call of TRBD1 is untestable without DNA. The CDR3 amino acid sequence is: CATSRETGGAYEQYF.